The clone carrying this TCR beta chain was recorded a few times. The record originates from a study of HIV-infected patients and healthy controls. Trimming at V came to 8 bases and at J to 3 bases, leaving 5 bases not matched to a gene. The germline gives CDR1 MNHEY, CDR2 SVGEGT. This CDR3 spans 14 amino acids. TCRdb used MiXCR to reprocess the 5' RACE reads, holding one entry per CDR3 protein. Here the sample spans about 70,000 distinct CDR3 sequences, 16% being singletons. The sequence was collected from a human donor in good health. The rearrangement uses TRBV6-2 or TRBV6-3 and TRBJ2-3, with TRBD2 matching over 10 bases. Material: CD4+ T cells from blood. The chain's CDR3 is CASGDSGRTDTQYF. The CDR3 nucleotides are TGTGCCAGCGGGGATAGCGGGAGGACAGATACGCAGTATTTT.